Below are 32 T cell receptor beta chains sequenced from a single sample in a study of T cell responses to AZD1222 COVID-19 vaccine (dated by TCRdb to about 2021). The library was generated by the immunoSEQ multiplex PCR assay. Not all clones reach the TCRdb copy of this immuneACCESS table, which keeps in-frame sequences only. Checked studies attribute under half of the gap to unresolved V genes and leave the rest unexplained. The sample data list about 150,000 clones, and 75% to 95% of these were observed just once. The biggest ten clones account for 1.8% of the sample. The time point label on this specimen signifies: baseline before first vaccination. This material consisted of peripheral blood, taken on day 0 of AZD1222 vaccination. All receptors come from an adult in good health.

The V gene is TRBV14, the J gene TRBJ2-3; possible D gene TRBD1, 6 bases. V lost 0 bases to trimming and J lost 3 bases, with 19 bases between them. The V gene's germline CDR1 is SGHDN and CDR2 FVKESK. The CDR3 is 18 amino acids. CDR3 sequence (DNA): TGTGCCAGCAGCCAAGAAGACTTCAAACAGGGTCTAACAGATACGCAGTATTTT. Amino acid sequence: CASSQEDFKQGLTDTQYF.

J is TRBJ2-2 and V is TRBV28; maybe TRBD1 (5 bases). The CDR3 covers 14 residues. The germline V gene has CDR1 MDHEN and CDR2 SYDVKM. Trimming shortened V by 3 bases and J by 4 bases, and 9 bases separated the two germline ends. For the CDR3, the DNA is TGTGCCAGCAGTTTTCGACAGCCCACCGGGGAGCTGTTTTTT. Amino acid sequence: CASSFRQPTGELFF.

The CDR3 DNA reads TGTGCCAGCAGTGAGGGACGTTTACGGGACAGAGATCAGCCCCAGCATTTT. Protein sequence: CASSEGRLRDRDQPQHF. The chain recombines TRBV6-1 with TRBJ1-5, with 7 bases fitting TRBD1. Unmatched junction bases numbered 13, after V lost 3 bases and J lost 5 bases. The CDR3 loop spans 17 amino acids. CDR1 MNHNS and CDR2 SASEGT come from the germline V gene.

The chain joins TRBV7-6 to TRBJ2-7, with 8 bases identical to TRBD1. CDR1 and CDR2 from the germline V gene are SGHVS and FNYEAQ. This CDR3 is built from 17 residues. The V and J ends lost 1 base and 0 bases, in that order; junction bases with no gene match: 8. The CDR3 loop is CASSLGIDRGSSYEQYF. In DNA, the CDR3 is TGTGCCAGCAGCTTAGGGATCGACAGGGGATCCTCCTACGAGCAGTACTTC.

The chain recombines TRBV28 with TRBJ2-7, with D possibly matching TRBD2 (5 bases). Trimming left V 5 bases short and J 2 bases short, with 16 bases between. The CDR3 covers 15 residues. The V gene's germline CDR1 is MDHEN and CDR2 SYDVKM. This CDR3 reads CASSPVGERTYEQYF. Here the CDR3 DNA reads TGTGCCAGCAGTCCCGTTGGGGAGAGGACCTACGAGCAGTACTTC.

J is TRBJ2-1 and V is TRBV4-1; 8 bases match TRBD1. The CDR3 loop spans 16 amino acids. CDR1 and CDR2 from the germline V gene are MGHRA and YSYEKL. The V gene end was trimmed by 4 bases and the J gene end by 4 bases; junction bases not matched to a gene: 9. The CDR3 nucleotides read TGCGCCAGCAGCCTCGGACAGGGTAAAGATTACAATGAGCAGTTCTTC. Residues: CASSLGQGKDYNEQFF.

CDR3 sequence (DNA): TGTGCCAGCAGCCTACTCCCGGGACAGGCAGGGCATGGGAATCAGCCCCAGCATTTT. Translated: CASSLLPGQAGHGNQPQHF. The chain employs TRBV7-8 and TRBJ1-5; 8 bases align to TRBD1. CDR1 is SGHVS and CDR2 is FQNEAQ in the germline V gene. V was clipped by 5 bases and J by 4 bases; unmatched bases: 19. The CDR3 sequence is 19 residues long.

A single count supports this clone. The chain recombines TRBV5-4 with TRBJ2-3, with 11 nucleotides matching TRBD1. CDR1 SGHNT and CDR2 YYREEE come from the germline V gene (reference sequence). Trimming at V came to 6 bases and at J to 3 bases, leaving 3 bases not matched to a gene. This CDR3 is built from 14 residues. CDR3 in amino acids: CASKRDRGTDTQYF. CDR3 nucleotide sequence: TGTGCCAGCAAACGGGACAGGGGGACAGATACGCAGTATTTT.

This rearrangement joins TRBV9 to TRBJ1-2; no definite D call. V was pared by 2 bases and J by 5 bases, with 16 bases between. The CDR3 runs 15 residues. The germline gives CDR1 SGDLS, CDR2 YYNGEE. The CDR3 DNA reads TGTGCCAGCAGCGTTGGTCCGGGAGCTCAATATGGCTACACCTTC. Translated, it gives CASSVGPGAQYGYTF.

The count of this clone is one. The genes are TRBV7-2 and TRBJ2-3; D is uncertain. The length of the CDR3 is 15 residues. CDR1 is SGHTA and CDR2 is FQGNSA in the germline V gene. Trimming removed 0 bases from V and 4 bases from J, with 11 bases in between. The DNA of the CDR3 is TGTGCCAGCAGCTTAGCCCCAGGTAGGGCAGATACGCAGTATTTT. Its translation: CASSLAPGRADTQYF.

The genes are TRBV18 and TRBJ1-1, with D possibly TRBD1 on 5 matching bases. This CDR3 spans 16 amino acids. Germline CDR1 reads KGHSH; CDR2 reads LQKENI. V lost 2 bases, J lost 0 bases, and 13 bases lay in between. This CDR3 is CASSPGPGTMNTEAFF. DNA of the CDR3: TGTGCCAGCTCACCAGGGCCCGGGACCATGAACACTGAAGCTTTCTTT.

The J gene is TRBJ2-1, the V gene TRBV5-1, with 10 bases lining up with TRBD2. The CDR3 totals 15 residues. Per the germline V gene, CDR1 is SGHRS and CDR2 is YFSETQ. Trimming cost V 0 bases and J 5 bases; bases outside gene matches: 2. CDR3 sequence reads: CASSLGTSGHNEQFF. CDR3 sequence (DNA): TGCGCCAGCAGCTTGGGGACTAGCGGACACAATGAGCAGTTCTTC. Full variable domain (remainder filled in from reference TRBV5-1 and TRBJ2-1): KAGVTQTPRYLIKTRGQQVTLSCSPISGHRSVSWYQQTPGQGLQFLFEYFSETQRNKGNFPGRFSGRQFSNSRSEMNVSTLELGDSALYLCASSLGTSGHNEQFFGPGTRLTVL.

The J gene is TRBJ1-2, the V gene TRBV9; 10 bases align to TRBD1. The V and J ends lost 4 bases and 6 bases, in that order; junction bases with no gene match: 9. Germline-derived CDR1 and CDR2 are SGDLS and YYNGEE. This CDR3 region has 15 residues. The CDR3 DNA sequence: TGTGCCAGCAGCCCCACGCCCGGGACAGGGGATGGCTACACCTTC. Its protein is CASSPTPGTGDGYTF.

The CDR3 sequence is CASSQDPGQGSFEQYF. In DNA, the CDR3 is TGCGCCAGCAGCCAAGATCCGGGACAGGGGAGTTTCGAGCAGTACTTC. The V call is TRBV4-3, the J call TRBJ2-7; 10 nucleotides line up with TRBD1. The CDR3 is 16 amino acids. The V and J ends lost 0 bases and 6 bases, in that order; junction bases with no gene match: 8. Per germline, CDR1 LGHNA and CDR2 YSLEER.

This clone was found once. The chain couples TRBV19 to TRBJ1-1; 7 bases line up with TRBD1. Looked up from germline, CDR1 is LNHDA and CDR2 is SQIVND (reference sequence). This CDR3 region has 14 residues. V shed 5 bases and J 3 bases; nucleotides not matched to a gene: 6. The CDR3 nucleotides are TGTGCCAGTAGTCTAATCGACAGGGACACTGAAGCTTTCTTT. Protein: CASSLIDRDTEAFF. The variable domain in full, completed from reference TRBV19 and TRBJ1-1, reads DGGITQSPKYLFRKEGQNVTLSCEQNLNHDAMYWYRQDPGQGLRLIYYSQIVNDFQKGDIAEGYSVSREKKESFPLTVTSAQKNPTAFYLCASSLIDRDTEAFFGQGTRLTVV.

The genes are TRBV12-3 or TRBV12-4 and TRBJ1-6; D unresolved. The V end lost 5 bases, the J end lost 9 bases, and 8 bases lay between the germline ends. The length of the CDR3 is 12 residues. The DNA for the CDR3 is TGTGCCAGCAGTGCCCAGGCTTCACCCCTCCACTTT. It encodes CASSAQASPLHF.

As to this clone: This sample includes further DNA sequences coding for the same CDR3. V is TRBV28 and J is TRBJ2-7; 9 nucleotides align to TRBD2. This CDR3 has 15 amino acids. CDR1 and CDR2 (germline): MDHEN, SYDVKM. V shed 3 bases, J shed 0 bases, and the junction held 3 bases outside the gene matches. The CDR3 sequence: CASSLHSGSSYEQYF. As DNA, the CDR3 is TGTGCCAGCAGTTTGCATAGCGGGAGCTCCTACGAGCAGTACTTC.

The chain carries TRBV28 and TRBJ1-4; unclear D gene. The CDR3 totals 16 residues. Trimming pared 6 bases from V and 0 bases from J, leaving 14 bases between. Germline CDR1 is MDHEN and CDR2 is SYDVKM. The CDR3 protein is CASSFRVLSTNEKLFF. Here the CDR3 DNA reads TGTGCCAGCAGCTTCCGAGTTTTATCAACTAATGAAAAACTGTTTTTT.

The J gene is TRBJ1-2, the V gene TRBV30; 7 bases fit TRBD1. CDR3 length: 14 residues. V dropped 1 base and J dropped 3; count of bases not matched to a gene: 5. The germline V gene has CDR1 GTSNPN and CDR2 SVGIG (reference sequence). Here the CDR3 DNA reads TGTGCCTGGAGTGCTCGACAGGGATACTATGGCTACACCTTC. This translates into CAWSARQGYYGYTF.

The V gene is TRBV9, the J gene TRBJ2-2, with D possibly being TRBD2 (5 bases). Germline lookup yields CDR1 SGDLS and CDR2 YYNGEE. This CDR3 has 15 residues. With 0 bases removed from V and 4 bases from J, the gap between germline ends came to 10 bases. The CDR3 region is CASSVGLAGTGELFF. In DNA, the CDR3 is TGTGCCAGCAGCGTAGGACTCGCGGGCACCGGGGAGCTGTTTTTT.

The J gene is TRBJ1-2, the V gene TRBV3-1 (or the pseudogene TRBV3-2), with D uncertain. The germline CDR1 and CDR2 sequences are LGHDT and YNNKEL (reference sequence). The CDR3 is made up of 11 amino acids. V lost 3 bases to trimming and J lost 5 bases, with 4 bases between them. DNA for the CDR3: TGTGCCAGCAGCCATGTTTATGGCTACACCTTC. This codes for CASSHVYGYTF.

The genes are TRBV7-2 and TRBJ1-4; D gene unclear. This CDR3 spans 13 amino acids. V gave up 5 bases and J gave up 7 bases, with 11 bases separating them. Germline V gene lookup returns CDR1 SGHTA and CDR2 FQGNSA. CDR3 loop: CASSKNAGEKLFF. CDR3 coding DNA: TGTGCCAGCAGCAAAAACGCGGGTGAAAAACTGTTTTTT.

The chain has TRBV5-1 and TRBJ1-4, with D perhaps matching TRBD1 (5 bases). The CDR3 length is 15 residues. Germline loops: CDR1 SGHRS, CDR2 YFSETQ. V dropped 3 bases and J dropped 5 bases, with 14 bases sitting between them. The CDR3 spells CASSSDGTQNEKLFF. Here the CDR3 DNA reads TGCGCCAGCAGCTCAGACGGGACGCAAAATGAAAAACTGTTTTTT.

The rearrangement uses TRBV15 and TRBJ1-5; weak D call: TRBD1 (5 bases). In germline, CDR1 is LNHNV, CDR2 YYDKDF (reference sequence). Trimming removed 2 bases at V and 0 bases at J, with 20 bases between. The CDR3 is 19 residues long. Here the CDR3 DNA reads TGTGCCACCAGCAGAACCGAAGGGGCCCTATGGAATAGCAATCAGCCCCAGCATTTT. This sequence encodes CATSRTEGALWNSNQPQHF.

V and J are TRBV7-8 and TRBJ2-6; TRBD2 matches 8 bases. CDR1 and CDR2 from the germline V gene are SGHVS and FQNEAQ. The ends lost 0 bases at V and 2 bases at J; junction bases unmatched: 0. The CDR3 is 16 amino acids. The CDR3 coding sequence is TGTGCCAGCAGCTTAGCCGGGAGGGCTGGGGCCAACGTCCTGACTTTC. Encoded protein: CASSLAGRAGANVLTF.

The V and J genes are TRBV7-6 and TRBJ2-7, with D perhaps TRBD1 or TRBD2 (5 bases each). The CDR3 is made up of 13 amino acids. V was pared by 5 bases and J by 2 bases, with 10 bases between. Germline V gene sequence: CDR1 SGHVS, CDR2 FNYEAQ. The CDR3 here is CASSTGTTYEQYF. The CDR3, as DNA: TGTGCCAGCAGCACCGGGACGACCTACGAGCAGTACTTC.

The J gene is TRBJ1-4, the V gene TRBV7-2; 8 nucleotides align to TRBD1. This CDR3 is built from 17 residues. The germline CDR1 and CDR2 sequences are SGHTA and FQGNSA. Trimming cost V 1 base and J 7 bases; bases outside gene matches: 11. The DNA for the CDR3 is TGTGCCAGCAGCTTAGAGGGGCCAGGGGGCCTGGGTGAAAAACTGTTTTTT. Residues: CASSLEGPGGLGEKLFF. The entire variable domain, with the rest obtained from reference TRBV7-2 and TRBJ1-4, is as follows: GAGVSQSPSNKVTEKGKDVELRCDPISGHTALYWYRQSLGQGLEFLIYFQGNSAPDKSGLPSDRFSAERTGGSVSTLTIQRTQQEDSAVYLCASSLEGPGGLGEKLFFGSGTQLSVL.

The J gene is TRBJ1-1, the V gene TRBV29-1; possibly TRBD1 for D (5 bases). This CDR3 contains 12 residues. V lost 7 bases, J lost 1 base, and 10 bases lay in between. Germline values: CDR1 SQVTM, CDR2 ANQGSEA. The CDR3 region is CSAPGANTEAFF. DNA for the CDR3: TGCAGCGCCCCCGGGGCGAACACTGAAGCTTTCTTT.

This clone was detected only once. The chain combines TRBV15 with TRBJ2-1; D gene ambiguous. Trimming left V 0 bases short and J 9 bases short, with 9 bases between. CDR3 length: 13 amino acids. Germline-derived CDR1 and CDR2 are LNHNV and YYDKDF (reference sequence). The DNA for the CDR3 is TGTGCCACCAGCAGAGAGCCCCTCCGTGAGCAGTTCTTC. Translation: CATSREPLREQFF.

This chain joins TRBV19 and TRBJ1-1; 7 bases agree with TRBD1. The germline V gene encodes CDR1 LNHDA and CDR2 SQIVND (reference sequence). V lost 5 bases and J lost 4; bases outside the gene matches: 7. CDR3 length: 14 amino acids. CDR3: CASSYRGLTTEAFF. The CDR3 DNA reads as TGTGCCAGTAGTTATAGGGGGCTAACCACTGAAGCTTTCTTT.

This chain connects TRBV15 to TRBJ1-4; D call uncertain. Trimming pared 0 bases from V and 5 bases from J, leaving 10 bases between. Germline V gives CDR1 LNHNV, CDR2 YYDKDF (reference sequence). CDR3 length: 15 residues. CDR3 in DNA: TGTGCCACCAGCAGAGAGGATAGGACCAATGAAAAACTGTTTTTT. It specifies CATSREDRTNEKLFF.

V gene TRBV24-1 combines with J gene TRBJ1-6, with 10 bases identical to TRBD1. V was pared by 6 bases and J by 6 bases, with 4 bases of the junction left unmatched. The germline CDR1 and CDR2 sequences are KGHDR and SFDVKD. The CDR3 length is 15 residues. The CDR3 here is CATSHRDRGNSPLHF. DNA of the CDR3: TGTGCCACCAGTCACCGGGACAGGGGTAATTCACCCCTCCACTTT.